One and the same sample provided the 6 T cell receptor beta chains below, sequenced in a study of human T cells and chemical hapten exposure. Time point noted: patch test 3, about 24 weeks after DPC sensitization. The treatment was: therapeutic diphenylcyclopropenone sensitization with weekly scalp DPC. TCRdb re-analysed the RACE reads in MiXCR, keeping a single row per CDR3 protein. The table lists about 190,000 distinct CDR3 sequences, around 23% of them singletons. The sample consisted of whole blood, taken in connection with sensitization to the hapten diphenylcyclopropenone (DPC). These receptor sequences come from a woman between 35 and 50 years old with alopecia areata. Some clones in this sample may be carry-over from other donors' samples.

This clonotype was found a few times. The genes are TRBV7-9 and TRBJ2-7; D unclear. Trimming left V 4 bases short and J 2 bases short, with 12 bases between. The CDR3 spans 14 residues. Germline V lookup: CDR1 SEHNR, CDR2 FQNEAQ (reference sequence). The CDR3: CASSSHPETYEQYF. In DNA, the CDR3 is TGTGCCAGCAGCTCACATCCCGAGACCTACGAGCAGTACTTC.

This clonotype was counted ten times or more. The chain has TRBV20-1 and TRBJ2-5, with no clear D. The CDR3 totals 13 residues. V lost 6 bases and J 2 bases, leaving 13 bases between the germline ends. Germline CDR1 and CDR2: DFQATT and SNEGSKA (reference sequence). The CDR3 DNA reads as TGCAGTGCAAATGGTCTAGAACAAGAGACCCAGTACTTC. Its protein product is CSANGLEQETQYF.

This clonotype was observed many times. The chain recombines TRBV29-1 with TRBJ1-2; D remains unclear. V was trimmed by 4 bases and J by 4 bases, leaving 13 bases between them. The germline V gene has CDR1 SQVTM and CDR2 ANQGSEA. The CDR3 sequence is 13 residues long. For the CDR3, the DNA is TGCAGCGTTGTTGTAGTAAAGGGCTATGGCTACACCTTC. Protein product: CSVVVVKGYGYTF.

The rearrangement uses TRBV27 and TRBJ1-5; 7 bases map to TRBD1. After removal of 10 bases from V and 10 bases from J, the junction contained 16 bases not matched to a gene. This CDR3 contains 14 residues. CDR1 and CDR2 (germline): MNHEY, SMNVEV (reference sequence). In nucleotides, the CDR3 is TGTGCCACCAGGGGGTTTGGGGGTGGAGGACCCCAGCATTTT. Its translation: CATRGFGGGGPQHF.

The genes are TRBV4-2 and TRBJ2-1; 11 bases match TRBD2. The CDR3 spans 17 residues. Germline lookup yields CDR1 LGHNA and CDR2 YNFKEQ. The V and J ends lost 0 bases and 3 bases, in that order; junction bases with no gene match: 4. CDR3 nucleotide sequence: TGTGCCAGCAGCCAAGATCGAACTAGCGGGGGCTACAATGAGCAGTTCTTC. Amino acid sequence: CASSQDRTSGGYNEQFF.

This clonotype was seen at least ten times. The chain couples TRBV9 to TRBJ1-3; D uncertain. Germline V gives CDR1 SGDLS, CDR2 YYNGEE. Trimming took 4 bases from V and 4 from J, leaving 21 bases between them. The CDR3 runs 17 residues. The DNA of the CDR3 is TGTGCCAGCAGCCCCCGGACCTATTGGGCGCGGGGAAACACCATATATTTT. Translated: CASSPRTYWARGNTIYF.